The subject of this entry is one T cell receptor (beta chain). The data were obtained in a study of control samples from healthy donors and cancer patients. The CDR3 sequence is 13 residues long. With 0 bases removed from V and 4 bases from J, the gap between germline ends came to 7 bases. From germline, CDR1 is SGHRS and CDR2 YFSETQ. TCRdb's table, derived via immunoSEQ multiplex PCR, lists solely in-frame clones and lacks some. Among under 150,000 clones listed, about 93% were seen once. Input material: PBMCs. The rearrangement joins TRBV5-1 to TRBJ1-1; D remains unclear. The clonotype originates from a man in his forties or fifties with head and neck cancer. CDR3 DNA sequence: TGCGCCAGCAGCTTGGAGGAGGGCACTGAAGCTTTCTTT. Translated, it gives CASSLEEGTEAFF. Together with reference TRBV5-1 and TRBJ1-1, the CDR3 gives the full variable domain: KAGVTQTPRYLIKTRGQQVTLSCSPISGHRSVSWYQQTPGQGLQFLFEYFSETQRNKGNFPGRFSGRQFSNSRSEMNVSTLELGDSALYLCASSLEEGTEAFFGQGTRLTVV.